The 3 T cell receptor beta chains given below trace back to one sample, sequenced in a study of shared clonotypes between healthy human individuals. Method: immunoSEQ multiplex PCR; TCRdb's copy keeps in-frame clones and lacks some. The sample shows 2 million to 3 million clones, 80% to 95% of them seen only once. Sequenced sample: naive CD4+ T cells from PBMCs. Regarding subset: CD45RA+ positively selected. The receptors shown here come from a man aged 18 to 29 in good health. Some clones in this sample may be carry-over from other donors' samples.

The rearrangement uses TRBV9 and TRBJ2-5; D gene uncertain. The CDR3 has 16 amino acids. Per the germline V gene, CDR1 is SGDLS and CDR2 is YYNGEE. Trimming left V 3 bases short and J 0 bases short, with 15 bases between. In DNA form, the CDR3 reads TGTGCCAGCAGCGCCAGGACGGCATCGTACCAAGAGACCCAGTACTTC. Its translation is CASSARTASYQETQYF.

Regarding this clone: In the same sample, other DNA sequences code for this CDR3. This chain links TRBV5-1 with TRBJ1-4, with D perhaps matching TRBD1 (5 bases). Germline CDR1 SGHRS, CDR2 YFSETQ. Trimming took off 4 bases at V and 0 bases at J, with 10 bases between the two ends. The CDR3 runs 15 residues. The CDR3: CASSPQGATNEKLFF. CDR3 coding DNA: TGCGCCAGCAGCCCGCAGGGCGCAACTAATGAAAAACTGTTTTTT.

The CDR3 region is CASSGYPDSNYGYTF. The CDR3 DNA reads as TGTGCCAGCAGTGGCTACCCGGACAGTAACTATGGCTACACCTTC. The chain recombines TRBV27 with TRBJ1-2, with D possibly matching TRBD1 (6 bases). From germline, CDR1 is MNHEY and CDR2 SMNVEV (reference sequence). The CDR3 is 15 residues long. Between the trimmed V and J ends, which lost 5 bases and 1 base, there was a span of 14 bases.